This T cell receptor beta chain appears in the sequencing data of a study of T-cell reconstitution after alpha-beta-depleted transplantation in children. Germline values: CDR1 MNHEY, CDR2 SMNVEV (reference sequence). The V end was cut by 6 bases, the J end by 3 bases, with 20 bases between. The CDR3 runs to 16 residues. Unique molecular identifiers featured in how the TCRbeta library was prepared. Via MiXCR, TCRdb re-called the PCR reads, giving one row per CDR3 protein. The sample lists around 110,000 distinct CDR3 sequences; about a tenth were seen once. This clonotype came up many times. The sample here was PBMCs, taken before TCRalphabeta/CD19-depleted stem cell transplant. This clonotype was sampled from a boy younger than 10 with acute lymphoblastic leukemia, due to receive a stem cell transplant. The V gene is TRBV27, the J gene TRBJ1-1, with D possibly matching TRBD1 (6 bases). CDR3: CASRDTRGLRDTEAFF. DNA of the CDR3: TGTGCCAGCAGAGATACACGGGGGCTCAGGGACACTGAAGCTTTCTTT.